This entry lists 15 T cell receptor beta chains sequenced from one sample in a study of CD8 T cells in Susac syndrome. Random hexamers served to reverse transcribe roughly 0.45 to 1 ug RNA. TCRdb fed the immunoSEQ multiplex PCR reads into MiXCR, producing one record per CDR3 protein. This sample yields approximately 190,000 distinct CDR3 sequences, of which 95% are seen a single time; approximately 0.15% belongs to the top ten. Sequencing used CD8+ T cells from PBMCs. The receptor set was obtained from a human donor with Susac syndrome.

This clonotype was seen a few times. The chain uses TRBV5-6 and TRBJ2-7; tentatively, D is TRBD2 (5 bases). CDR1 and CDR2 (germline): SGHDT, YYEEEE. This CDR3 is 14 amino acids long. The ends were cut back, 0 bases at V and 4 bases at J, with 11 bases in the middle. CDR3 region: CASSLGTGFYEQYF. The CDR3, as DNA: TGTGCCAGCAGCTTGGGGACTGGATTTTACGAGCAGTACTTC.

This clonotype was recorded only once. CDR3 bases: TGTGCCAGCAGCCTCACGCCTGGGTATGGCTACACCTTC. It translates to CASSLTPGYGYTF. The chain employs TRBV9 and TRBJ1-2; D is uncertain. The CDR3 loop spans 13 amino acids. The germline V and J ends were trimmed by 4 bases and 5 bases, with 12 bases remaining between them. Germline V gene data show CDR1 as SGDLS and CDR2 as YYNGEE.

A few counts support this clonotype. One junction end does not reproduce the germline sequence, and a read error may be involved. CDR3 coding DNA: TGTGCCAGCAGCTTGGGAGGCTCCTACAATGAGCAGTTCTTC. Protein sequence: CASSLGGSYNEQFF. This sequence joins TRBV5-1 and TRBJ2-1; perhaps TRBD2 as D (6 bases). CDR3 length: 14 amino acids. Germline lookup yields CDR1 SGHRS and CDR2 YFSETQ.

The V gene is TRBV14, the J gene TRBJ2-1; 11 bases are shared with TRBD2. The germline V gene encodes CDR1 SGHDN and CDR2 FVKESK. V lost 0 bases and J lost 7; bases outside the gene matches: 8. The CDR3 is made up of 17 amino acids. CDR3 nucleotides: TGTGCCAGCAGCCAAGATATACTAGCGGGAGCTGGTAATGAGCAGTTCTTC. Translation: CASSQDILAGAGNEQFF.

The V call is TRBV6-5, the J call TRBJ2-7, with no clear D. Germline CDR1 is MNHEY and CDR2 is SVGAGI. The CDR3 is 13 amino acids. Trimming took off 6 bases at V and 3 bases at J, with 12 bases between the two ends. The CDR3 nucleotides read TGTGCCAGCAGCCCCGTGACGGGCTACGAGCAGTACTTC. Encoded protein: CASSPVTGYEQYF.

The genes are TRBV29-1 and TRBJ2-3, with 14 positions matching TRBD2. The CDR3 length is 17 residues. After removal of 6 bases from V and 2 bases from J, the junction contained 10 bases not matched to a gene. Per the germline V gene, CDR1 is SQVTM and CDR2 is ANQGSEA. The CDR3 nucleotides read TGCAGCGTGACGGGACTAGCGGGAGTGCAGCCCACAGATACGCAGTATTTT. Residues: CSVTGLAGVQPTDTQYF.

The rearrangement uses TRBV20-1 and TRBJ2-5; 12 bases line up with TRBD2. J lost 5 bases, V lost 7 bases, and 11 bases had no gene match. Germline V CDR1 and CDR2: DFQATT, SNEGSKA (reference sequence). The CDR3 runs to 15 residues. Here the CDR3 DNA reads TGCAGTGTCCCCGCGACTAGCGGGAGAGCGGAGACCCAGTACTTC. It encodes CSVPATSGRAETQYF.

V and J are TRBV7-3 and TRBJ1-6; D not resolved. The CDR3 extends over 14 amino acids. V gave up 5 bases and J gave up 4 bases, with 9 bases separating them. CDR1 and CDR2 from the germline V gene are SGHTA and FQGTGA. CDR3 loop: CASSLNTYNSPLHF. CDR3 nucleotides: TGTGCCAGCAGCCTAAATACGTATAATTCACCCCTCCACTTT.

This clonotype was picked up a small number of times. CDR3 in amino acids: CASSVAQGDYEQYF. The CDR3 DNA sequence: TGTGCCAGCAGCGTAGCACAGGGGGACTACGAGCAGTACTTC. The genes are TRBV9 and TRBJ2-7; TRBD1 matches 8 bases. Germline CDR1 and CDR2: SGDLS and YYNGEE. This CDR3 comprises 14 residues. With 0 bases clipped from V and 3 bases from J, the junction kept 2 bases outside the gene matches.

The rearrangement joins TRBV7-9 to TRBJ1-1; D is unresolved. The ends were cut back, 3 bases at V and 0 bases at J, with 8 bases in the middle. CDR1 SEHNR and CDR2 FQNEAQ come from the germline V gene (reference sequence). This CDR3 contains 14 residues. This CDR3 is CASSFPGLNTEAFF. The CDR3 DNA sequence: TGTGCCAGCAGCTTCCCAGGACTGAACACTGAAGCTTTCTTT. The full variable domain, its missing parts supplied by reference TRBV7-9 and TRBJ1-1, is DTGVSQNPRHKITKRGQNVTFRCDPISEHNRLYWYRQTLGQGPEFLTYFQNEAQLEKSRLLSDRFSAERPKGSFSTLEIQRTEQGDSAMYLCASSFPGLNTEAFFGQGTRLTVV.

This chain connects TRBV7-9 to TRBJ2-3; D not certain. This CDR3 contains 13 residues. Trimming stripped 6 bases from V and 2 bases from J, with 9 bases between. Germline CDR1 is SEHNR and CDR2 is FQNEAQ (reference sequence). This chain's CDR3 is CASSSEFTDTQYF. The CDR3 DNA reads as TGTGCCAGCAGTTCAGAGTTCACAGATACGCAGTATTTT.

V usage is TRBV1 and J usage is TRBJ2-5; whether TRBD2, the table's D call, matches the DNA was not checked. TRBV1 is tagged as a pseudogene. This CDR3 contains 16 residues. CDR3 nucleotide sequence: TGCACCAGCAGCCTAGTACTAGCGGGGACTCAAGAGACCCAGTACTTC. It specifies CTSSLVLAGTQETQYF.

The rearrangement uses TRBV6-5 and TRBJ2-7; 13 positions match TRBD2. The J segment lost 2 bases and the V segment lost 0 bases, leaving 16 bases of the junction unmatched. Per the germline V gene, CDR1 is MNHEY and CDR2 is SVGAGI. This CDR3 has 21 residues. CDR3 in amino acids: CASSYSGRTSGGTSRPYEQYF. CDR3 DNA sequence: TGTGCCAGCAGTTACTCCGGGCGGACTAGCGGGGGTACTTCCAGACCCTACGAGCAGTACTTC.

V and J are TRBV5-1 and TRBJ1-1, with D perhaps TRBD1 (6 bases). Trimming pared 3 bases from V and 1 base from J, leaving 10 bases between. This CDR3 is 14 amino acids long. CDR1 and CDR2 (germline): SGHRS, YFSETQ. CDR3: CASSSPGANTEAFF. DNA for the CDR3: TGCGCCAGCAGCTCACCAGGGGCGAACACTGAAGCTTTCTTT.

The CDR3, as DNA: TGTGCCAGCACCTATCAGACCGGGACAGGGAATGTGGAGCTGTTTTTT. Protein product: CASTYQTGTGNVELFF. The chain couples TRBV13 to TRBJ2-2; 9 bases align to TRBD1. Germline V gene lookup returns CDR1 PRHDT and CDR2 FYEKMQ (reference sequence). V lost 7 bases to trimming and J lost 10 bases; unmatched junction nucleotides: 16. There are 16 residues in the CDR3.